This passage covers 3 T cell receptor beta chains from one sample sequenced in a study of cytomegalovirus exposure and HLA in healthy donors. Amplification used 60 Vbeta primers and 13 Jbeta primers. The table came from immunoSEQ multiplex PCR; TCRdb's copy has only in-frame clones and leaves some out. Among about 59,000 clones listed, approximately 80% were seen once. Sequenced material: PBMCs. Receptors were obtained from a woman in her 40s in good health and CMV-seronegative.

The rearrangement links TRBV7-6 to TRBJ1-1, with D tentatively TRBD1 (6 bases). Germline CDR1 reads SGHVS; CDR2 reads FNYEAQ. CDR3 length equals 14 residues. V lost 6 bases to trimming and J lost 4 bases, with 15 bases between them. In DNA form, the CDR3 reads TGTGCCAGCAGGGCGGCTGGGGGCGCCACTGAAGCTTTCTTT. Protein: CASRAAGGATEAFF.

The gene calls are TRBV20-1 and TRBJ2-7; weak D call: TRBD2 (7 bases). Trimming stripped 3 bases from V and 6 bases from J, with 9 bases between. The CDR3 sequence is 11 residues long. Germline CDR1 is DFQATT and CDR2 is SNEGSKA (reference sequence). This CDR3 is CSARRGGEQYF. CDR3 nucleotide sequence: TGCAGTGCTAGGAGGGGGGGCGAGCAGTACTTC.

This chain joins TRBV29-1 and TRBJ2-2; TRBD1 agrees at 8 bases. CDR3 size: 13 residues. J lost 4 bases, V lost 6 bases, and 4 bases had no gene match. Looked up from germline, CDR1 is SQVTM and CDR2 is ANQGSEA. Here the CDR3 DNA reads TGCAGCGTCAGGGGGCTTTTCACCGGGGAGCTGTTTTTT. As protein: CSVRGLFTGELFF.